This T cell receptor beta chain was identified in a study of T cell changes during pregnancy in multiple sclerosis. This CDR3 is 13 amino acids long. Germline V gives CDR1 SGHAT, CDR2 FQNNGV. V was trimmed by 4 bases and J by 6 bases, leaving 9 bases between them. Sequencing was performed with immunoSEQ multiplex PCR; in TCRdb, only in-frame clones are kept and a portion is missing. The sample contains about 49,000 clones, approximately 94% of which appear only once. The source material was CD8+ T cells from peripheral blood mononuclear cells, sampled before pregnancy. This receptor was identified in a female donor with multiple sclerosis, enrolled in a pregnancy study. The rearrangement joins TRBV11-2 to TRBJ2-2; D is ambiguous. In nucleotides, the CDR3 is TGTGCCAGCAGCTGGATTCTAGCCGGGGAGCTGTTTTTT. It codes for CASSWILAGELFF.